The 21 T cell receptor beta chains below all came from one sample that was sequenced in a study of cytomegalovirus exposure and HLA in healthy donors. Some clones are missing from TCRdb's copy, which holds only in-frame ones; the method was immunoSEQ multiplex PCR. Found here are 130,000 or so clones, 80% to 90% of them singletons; the top ten hold roughly 9.2%. Sequenced input: PBMCs. The receptors shown here come from a woman between 18 and 30 years old in good health and CMV-seropositive.

The V and J genes are TRBV12-5 and TRBJ1-2; D is undetermined. Looked up from germline, CDR1 is LGHNT and CDR2 is FRNRAP. The CDR3 spans 12 residues. The CDR3 protein is CGWAVTNYGYTF. CDR3 DNA: TGTGGATGGGCAGTCACTAACTATGGCTACACCTTC.

V usage is TRBV19 and J usage is TRBJ2-7; tentative D call: TRBD1 (5 bases). V dropped 4 bases and J dropped 5 bases, with 15 bases sitting between them. This CDR3 spans 14 amino acids. CDR1 and CDR2 (germline): LNHDA, SQIVND (reference sequence). For the CDR3, the DNA is TGTGCCAGTAGTACCAGCACAGGTTCCCACGAGCAGTACTTC. This codes for CASSTSTGSHEQYF. Based on the CDR3 plus reference TRBV19 and TRBJ2-7, the full variable domain is DGGITQSPKYLFRKEGQNVTLSCEQNLNHDAMYWYRQDPGQGLRLIYYSQIVNDFQKGDIAEGYSVSREKKESFPLTVTSAQKNPTAFYLCASSTSTGSHEQYFGPGTRLTVT.

This rearrangement joins TRBV7-9 to TRBJ2-7, with D perhaps TRBD1 (6 bases). Per the germline V gene, CDR1 is SEHNR and CDR2 is FQNEAQ (reference sequence). The CDR3 consists of 14 residues. The ends were cut back, 3 bases at V and 2 bases at J, with 11 bases in the middle. The CDR3 DNA is TGTGCCAGCAGCTTCACAGGGATCGCCTACGAGCAGTACTTC. This translates into CASSFTGIAYEQYF.

The V gene is TRBV9, the J gene TRBJ1-1; D is possibly TRBD1 (6 bases). The V gene's germline CDR1 is SGDLS and CDR2 YYNGEE. The CDR3 is 16 residues long. V was clipped by 4 bases and J by 0 bases, with 16 bases between them. As DNA, the CDR3 is TGTGCCAGCAGCTCGTCTTACAGGGCTTTGAACACTGAAGCTTTCTTT. The encoded protein is CASSSSYRALNTEAFF.

This chain connects TRBV5-1 to TRBJ1-3; maybe TRBD1 (5 bases). The CDR3 runs 14 residues. Germline CDR1 reads SGHRS; CDR2 reads YFSETQ. With 3 bases removed from V and 4 bases from J, the gap between germline ends came to 11 bases. DNA of the CDR3: TGCGCCAGCAGCTCTGGGGGGGAAGGAAACACCATATATTTT. It codes for CASSSGGEGNTIYF. Full variable domain (outside the CDR3, taken from reference TRBV5-1 and TRBJ1-3): KAGVTQTPRYLIKTRGQQVTLSCSPISGHRSVSWYQQTPGQGLQFLFEYFSETQRNKGNFPGRFSGRQFSNSRSEMNVSTLELGDSALYLCASSSGGEGNTIYFGEGSWLTVV.

The V and J genes are TRBV7-6 and TRBJ1-1, with D hard to call. Trimming pared 5 bases from V and 0 bases from J, leaving 10 bases between. The CDR3 length is 14 residues. Germline assignment: CDR1 SGHVS and CDR2 FNYEAQ. CDR3: CASSPRHMNTEAFF. For the CDR3, the DNA is TGTGCCAGCAGCCCGAGACATATGAACACTGAAGCTTTCTTT.

This clone was counted a single time. The chain joins TRBV13 to TRBJ1-1, with D tentatively TRBD1 (5 bases). The CDR3 runs to 16 residues. CDR1 is PRHDT, CDR2 FYEKMQ, per germline (reference sequence). V was cut by 1 base and J by 4 bases, with 16 bases left in between. In DNA, the CDR3 is TGTGCCAGCAGCTTAGTGCGGGGGAGGATAGGCACTGAAGCTTTCTTT. It yields the protein CASSLVRGRIGTEAFF. Full variable domain (rest looked up from reference TRBV13 and TRBJ1-1): AAGVIQSPRHLIKEKRETATLKCYPIPRHDTVYWYQQGPGQDPQFLISFYEKMQSDKGSIPDRFSAQQFSDYHSELNMSSLELGDSALYFCASSLVRGRIGTEAFFGQGTRLTVV.

This clone has a handful of counts. The gene calls are TRBV18 and TRBJ1-2; unclear D gene. The CDR3 runs to 14 residues. Germline V lookup: CDR1 KGHSH, CDR2 LQKENI. The ends were cut back, 2 bases at V and 4 bases at J, with 11 bases in the middle. Here the CDR3 reads CASSPKEAVYGYTF. CDR3 nucleotide sequence: TGTGCCAGCTCACCAAAGGAGGCGGTCTATGGCTACACCTTC.

CDR3 DNA: TGTGCCACCCAAGCCGGGACACTGAACACTGAAGCTTTCTTT. Translation gives CATQAGTLNTEAFF. The chain carries TRBV2 and TRBJ1-1; tentative D call: TRBD1 (6 bases). Per the germline V gene, CDR1 is SNHLY and CDR2 is FYNNEI. The CDR3 consists of 14 residues. The germline V and J ends were trimmed by 10 bases and 0 bases, with 15 bases remaining between them. The full variable domain, in which reference TRBV2 and TRBJ1-1 provide the parts outside the CDR3, is EPEVTQTPSHQVTQMGQEVILRCVPISNHLYFYWYRQILGQKVEFLVSFYNNEISEKSEIFDDQFSVERPDGSNFTLKIRSTKLEDSAMYFCATQAGTLNTEAFFGQGTRLTVV.

DNA for the CDR3: TGTGCCAGCAGTTCCCTCGCCGCGGGACAGCCTTCCTATAATTCACCCCTCCACTTT. Protein sequence: CASSSLAAGQPSYNSPLHF. The rearrangement links TRBV27 to TRBJ1-6; 7 positions agree with TRBD1. V was pared by 4 bases and J by 1 base, with 13 bases of the junction left unmatched. Germline V gene data show CDR1 as MNHEY and CDR2 as SMNVEV (reference sequence). The CDR3 contains 19 residues.

The chain recombines TRBV10-1 with TRBJ2-2; 7 nucleotides align to TRBD2. The germline CDR1 and CDR2 sequences are WNHNN and SYGVQD (reference sequence). The CDR3 has 14 residues. V shed 10 bases, J shed 1 base, and the junction held 6 bases outside the gene matches. CDR3 coding DNA: TGCGCCACCTCCACTAGCGAGAACACCGGGGAGCTGTTTTTT. This sequence encodes CATSTSENTGELFF.

The rearrangement joins TRBV6-9 to TRBJ2-5; maybe TRBD2 (6 bases). Per the germline V gene, CDR1 is MNHGY and CDR2 is SVAAGI. The V end was cut by 1 base, the J end by 0 bases, with 9 bases between. The CDR3 loop spans 15 amino acids. CDR3 nucleotides: TGTGCCAGCAGTTATTGGGCTAGCGACCAAGAGACCCAGTACTTC. Translating it yields CASSYWASDQETQYF.

The chain recombines TRBV27 with TRBJ2-1, with 14 positions matching TRBD2. There are 14 residues in the CDR3. Germline CDR1 MNHEY, CDR2 SMNVEV (reference sequence). V shed 6 bases and J 7 bases; nucleotides not matched to a gene: 2. The CDR3 DNA sequence: TGTGCCAGCAGGTGGACTAGCGGGGGGAATGAGCAGTTCTTC. Encoded protein: CASRWTSGGNEQFF.

This chain connects TRBV23-1 to TRBJ2-2; TRBD1 might be the D (5 bases). TRBV23-1 is an open reading frame, and its role is uncertain. The CDR3 covers 20 residues. Deletions cut 3 bases from V and 2 bases from J, with 25 bases between. The CDR3 region is CASSQHVDIEEEPNTGELFF. For the CDR3, the DNA is TGCGCCAGCAGTCAGCACGTGGACATAGAAGAAGAACCAAACACCGGGGAGCTGTTTTTT.

The chain joins TRBV27 to TRBJ1-6, with 7 bases identical to TRBD1. Per germline, CDR1 MNHEY and CDR2 SMNVEV (reference sequence). V lost 6 bases and J lost 9; bases outside the gene matches: 11. CDR3 size: 15 residues. This chain's CDR3 is CASRAYDREFSPLHF. Written as DNA, the CDR3 is TGTGCCAGCAGGGCTTATGACAGGGAATTTTCACCCCTCCACTTT.

This clone was counted a single time. The J gene is TRBJ1-5, the V gene TRBV28; 9 nucleotides match TRBD1. CDR1 and CDR2 from the germline V gene are MDHEN and SYDVKM. After removal of 4 bases from V and 1 base from J, the junction contained 8 bases not matched to a gene. CDR3 size: 17 residues. CDR3 in DNA: TGTGCCAGCAGTTACACAGGGGGCGCTGGAAGCAATCAGCCCCAGCATTTT. Protein: CASSYTGGAGSNQPQHF.

The chain recombines TRBV6-6 with TRBJ1-2, with D possibly TRBD1 on 6 matching bases. The CDR3 length is 12 residues. V was shortened by 4 bases and J by 6 bases, with 9 bases between the two germline ends. Germline V lookup: CDR1 MNHNY, CDR2 SVGAGI (reference sequence). The CDR3 region is CASSSGGDGYTF. The CDR3 coding sequence is TGTGCCAGCAGTTCGGGGGGCGATGGCTACACCTTC.

The CDR3 DNA sequence: TGTGCCAGCAGTTACCAGGAACATAATTCACCCCTCCACTTT. As protein: CASSYQEHNSPLHF. The chain links TRBV6-5 to TRBJ1-6; unclear D gene. CDR3 length equals 14 residues. Trimming removed 2 bases at V and 5 bases at J, with 7 bases between. Germline CDR1 reads MNHEY; CDR2 reads SVGAGI.

The CDR3 loop reads CASGLVLSRSGGSYRIPNEQFF. CDR3 nucleotides: TGTGCTAGTGGTTTGGTACTTTCACGGAGCGGGGGGTCGTACCGTATCCCCAATGAGCAGTTCTTC. The chain is built from TRBV12-5 and TRBJ2-1, with 9 bases aligning to TRBD2. CDR3 length: 22 residues. The germline CDR1 and CDR2 sequences are LGHNT and FRNRAP. Unmatched junction bases numbered 24, after V lost 0 bases and J lost 6 bases. Filled out from reference TRBV12-5 and TRBJ2-1, the complete variable domain reads DARVTQTPRHKVTEMGQEVTMRCQPILGHNTVFWYRQTMMQGLELLAYFRNRAPLDDSGMPKDRFSAEMPDATLATLKIQPSEPRDSAVYFCASGLVLSRSGGSYRIPNEQFFGPGTRLTVL.

The chain recombines TRBV18 with TRBJ1-2; a possible D gene is TRBD1 (6 bases). Trimming took off 3 bases at V and 1 base at J, with 12 bases between the two ends. CDR1 is KGHSH, CDR2 LQKENI, per germline. The CDR3 covers 15 residues. CDR3 amino acids: CASSPGTIFNYGYTF. The CDR3 DNA is TGTGCCAGCTCACCCGGGACAATTTTTAACTATGGCTACACCTTC. Using reference TRBV18 and TRBJ1-2 for the parts outside the CDR3, the full variable domain is NAGVMQNPRHLVRRRGQEARLRCSPMKGHSHVYWYRQLPEEGLKFMVYLQKENIIDESGMPKERFSAEFPKEGPSILRIQQVVRGDSAAYFCASSPGTIFNYGYTFGSGTRLTVV.

The chain links TRBV5-4 to TRBJ2-2, with D unresolved. Germline V gene data show CDR1 as SGHNT and CDR2 as YYREEE (reference sequence). The CDR3 length is 15 residues. Trimming took 0 bases from V and 0 from J, leaving 6 bases between them. For the CDR3, the DNA is TGTGCCAGCAGCTTGGGACATCCGAACACCGGGGAGCTGTTTTTT. This translates into CASSLGHPNTGELFF.